This T cell receptor (beta chain) is drawn from a study of T cells in Graves' hyperthyroidism and ophthalmopathy. This clonotype appeared many times. Amplification yielded TCR beta CDR3 regions, with RNA transcripts as the source. HTBI primers were the set used in a first-round RT-PCR of the TCR CDR3. TCRdb redid the calling of the multiplex PCR reads with MiXCR, one entry per CDR3 protein. This table has approximately 600,000 distinct CDR3 sequences, approximately 15% appearing once. Germline V CDR1 and CDR2: DFQATT, SNEGSKA (reference sequence). The CDR3 runs to 11 residues. Trimming stripped 3 bases from V and 5 bases from J, with 8 bases between.

The chain has TRBV20-1 and TRBJ2-7; D gene unclear. Source material: blood. The clonotype originates from a woman in her 30s with Graves' hyperthyroidism that later progressed to Graves' ophthalmopathy. In nucleotides, the CDR3 is TGCAGTGCTAGTCAACCCAACGAGCAGTACTTC. It encodes CSASQPNEQYF.